This T cell receptor (beta chain) originates from a study of shared clonotypes between healthy human individuals. Findings of the study overall: Clonotypes which were not shared had lower generation probabilities than clonotypes that all four donors shared. Rarefaction showed that sequencing of sorted subsets was incomplete (despite large depth).

Germline V gene sequence: CDR1 SGHVS, CDR2 FQNEAQ. Trimming removed 5 bases from V and 4 bases from J, with 11 bases in between. The CDR3 totals 14 residues. To note about this clone: Antigen: not known.

A CD45RA-negative memory subset and a CD45RA+ naive subset were separated from the CD4+ cells. How the authors handled the data: ImmunoSEQ sequences covered only the junction and lacked quality scores; filtering therefore differed. Data came from immunoSEQ multiplex PCR; TCRdb stores just in-frame clones and leaves some out. V and J calls and clone size are as listed in that table; D and trimming were resolved from the DNA. Among roughly 1,100,000 clones listed, under 80% were seen once. V usage is TRBV7-8 and J usage is TRBJ2-2; D ambiguous. Sequencing used memory CD4+ T cells sorted from blood. Described subset: CD45RA-negative fraction. The clonotype was recovered from a man aged 18 to 29 in good health. In DNA form, the CDR3 reads TGTGCCAGCAGCCCAGTTATCGCCACCGGGGAGCTGTTTTTT. It encodes CASSPVIATGELFF.